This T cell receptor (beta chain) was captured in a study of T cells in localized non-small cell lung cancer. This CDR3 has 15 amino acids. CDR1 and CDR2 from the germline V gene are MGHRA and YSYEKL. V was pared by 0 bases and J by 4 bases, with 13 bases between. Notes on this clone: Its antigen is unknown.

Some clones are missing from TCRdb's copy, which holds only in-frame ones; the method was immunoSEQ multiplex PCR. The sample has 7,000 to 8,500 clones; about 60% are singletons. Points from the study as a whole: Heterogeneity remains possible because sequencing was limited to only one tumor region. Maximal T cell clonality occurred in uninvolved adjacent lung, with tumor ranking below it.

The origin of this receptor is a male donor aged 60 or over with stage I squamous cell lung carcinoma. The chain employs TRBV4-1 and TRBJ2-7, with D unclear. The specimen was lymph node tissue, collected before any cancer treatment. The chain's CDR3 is CASSQELGSIYEQYF. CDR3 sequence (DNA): TGCGCCAGCAGCCAAGAATTGGGGTCCATTTACGAGCAGTACTTC.